This TCR beta chain was recovered during a study of shared clonotypes between healthy human individuals. Study-wide results and caveats: Though the depth was large, rarefaction showed that sorted-subset sequencing was incomplete. Represented diversity (both genetic and exposure-history) was limited by the small number of donors.

Per germline, CDR1 SGHNT and CDR2 YYREEE (reference sequence). The CDR3 contains 13 residues. V lost 4 bases to trimming and J lost 3 bases, with 9 bases between them. Concerning this clone itself: The antigen is not known.

The data were produced by immunoSEQ multiplex PCR, yet TCRdb's version contains in-frame clones alone and is incomplete. Here the sample spans 800,000 to 1,200,000 clones, about four fifths being singletons. This receptor was taken from a man younger than 35 in good health. Some clones in this sample may be carry-over from other donors' samples. Sequenced input: memory CD4+ T cells from PBMCs. Described subset: CD45RA-negative fraction. The chain carries TRBV5-4 and TRBJ2-3; D unresolved. The CDR3 sequence: CASSLDQTDTQYF. CDR3 bases: TGTGCCAGCAGCCTGGACCAGACAGATACGCAGTATTTT.